This TCR beta chain was identified in a study of CD8+ T cells in alopecia areata. Study-level background: A 6-month off-drug phase came after tofacitinib, which had lasted 6 to 18 months.

This clone has more than one count but fewer than ten. Germline lookup yields CDR1 SGHRS and CDR2 YFSETQ. Deletions cut 5 bases from V and 8 bases from J, with 16 bases between. This CDR3 is 13 amino acids long. As for treatment: oral pan-JAK inhibitor, 5-10 mg twice daily. Sequencing relied on a cDNA template that was reverse transcribed from extracted RNA. TCRdb's copy holds only in-frame clones and misses some; the assay was immunoSEQ multiplex PCR. This table has 200,000 or so clones, over 45% appearing once. The sequenced sample was CD4+ T cells sorted from blood, obtained at week 24, from a patient treated with tofacitinib. The J gene is TRBJ1-2, the V gene TRBV5-1; D unresolved. The receptor comes from a human donor with alopecia areata. The CDR3 sequence is CASSPEGVGGYTF. The CDR3 region has the DNA TGCGCCAGCAGTCCGGAGGGTGTCGGGGGCTACACCTTC. The full variable domain, with the rest looked up from reference TRBV5-1 and TRBJ1-2, is KAGVTQTPRYLIKTRGQQVTLSCSPISGHRSVSWYQQTPGQGLQFLFEYFSETQRNKGNFPGRFSGRQFSNSRSEMNVSTLELGDSALYLCASSPEGVGGYTFGSGTRLTVV.